The rows below give T cell receptor beta chains drawn from one sample of a study of shared clonotypes between healthy human individuals. This table comes from immunoSEQ multiplex PCR, and its TCRdb copy is limited to in-frame clones, with some not included. Here the sample spans some 800,000 clones, 90% to 95% being singletons. Specimen: naive CD8+ T cells sorted from blood. The receptors here all came from a man aged 30 to 45 in good health. Both conserved end residues are part of each CDR3. Each record gives: CDR3 protein, CDR3 DNA, J gene, D gene, V gene, clone size. The D gene is left open where the match is weak. Expanded clones get a size class; other rows say once, few or many, or leave the size out.

CDR3aa: CASRGSQRQETQYF
CDR3nt: TGTGCCAGCAGGGGGAGCCAGCGACAGGAGACCCAGTACTTC
j_gene: TRBJ2-5
d_gene: .
v_gene: TRBV7-9
abundance: .

CDR3aa: CASSTGDSTDTQYF
CDR3nt: TGTGCCAGTAGTACCGGGGATTCTACAGATACGCAGTATTTT
j_gene: TRBJ2-3
d_gene: .
v_gene: TRBV19
abundance: .

CDR3aa: CSVDSGEETQYF
CDR3nt: TGCAGCGTTGACTCAGGGGAAGAGACCCAGTACTTC
j_gene: TRBJ2-5
d_gene: .
v_gene: TRBV29-1
abundance: .

CDR3aa: CASSRLAGANEQFF
CDR3nt: TGTGCCAGCAGTCGACTAGCGGGAGCTAATGAGCAGTTCTTC
j_gene: TRBJ2-1
d_gene: TRBD2
v_gene: TRBV2
abundance: .

CDR3aa: CASRLTPRVYNEQFF
CDR3nt: TGTGCCAGCAGGCTAACCCCTCGCGTCTATAATGAGCAGTTCTTC
j_gene: TRBJ2-1
d_gene: .
v_gene: TRBV27
abundance: once

CDR3aa: CASSPRAAQETQYF
CDR3nt: TGCGCCAGCAGCCCAAGAGCGGCACAAGAGACCCAGTACTTC
j_gene: TRBJ2-5
d_gene: .
v_gene: TRBV5-1
abundance: .

CDR3aa: CASSQVLGTRVEQYF
CDR3nt: TGCGCCAGCAGCCAAGTTTTGGGGACTAGAGTCGAGCAGTACTTC
j_gene: TRBJ2-7
d_gene: TRBD2
v_gene: TRBV4-1
abundance: .

CDR3aa: CASSPAPNTGELFF
CDR3nt: TGTGCCAGCAGCCCTGCTCCGAACACCGGGGAGCTGTTTTTT
j_gene: TRBJ2-2
d_gene: .
v_gene: TRBV6-6
abundance: .

CDR3aa: CASSVVGMGGELFF
CDR3nt: TGTGCCAGCAGCGTCGTGGGAATGGGCGGGGAGCTGTTTTTT
j_gene: TRBJ2-2
d_gene: .
v_gene: TRBV7-6
abundance: .

CDR3aa: CASSQSGGGGNQPQHF
CDR3nt: TGCGCCAGCAGCCAATCAGGGGGCGGGGGCAATCAGCCCCAGCATTTT
j_gene: TRBJ1-5
d_gene: TRBD1
v_gene: TRBV4-1
abundance: .

CDR3aa: CASSPGLETYNEQFF
CDR3nt: TGTGCCAGCAGCCCGGGACTAGAAACCTACAATGAGCAGTTCTTC
j_gene: TRBJ2-1
d_gene: TRBD2
v_gene: TRBV5-6
abundance: .

CDR3aa: CASSSDRNPYEQYF
CDR3nt: TGTGCCAGCAGCTCGGACAGGAATCCCTACGAGCAGTACTTC
j_gene: TRBJ2-7
d_gene: TRBD1
v_gene: TRBV11-1
abundance: once

CDR3aa: CASSYTISYEQYF
CDR3nt: TGTGCCAGCAGTTACACTATCTCCTACGAGCAGTACTTC
j_gene: TRBJ2-7
d_gene: .
v_gene: TRBV6-5
abundance: .

CDR3aa: CASSLLPHAQGADSYTF
CDR3nt: TGTGCCAGCAGTTTGTTACCCCACGCACAGGGGGCGGATAGCTACACCTTC
j_gene: TRBJ1-2
d_gene: TRBD1
v_gene: TRBV27
abundance: .

CDR3aa: CASSVDGRLTDTQYF
CDR3nt: TGTGCCAGCAGCGTCGACGGAAGACTCACAGATACGCAGTATTTT
j_gene: TRBJ2-3
d_gene: .
v_gene: TRBV9
abundance: once

CDR3aa: CASSSGGSQETQYF
CDR3nt: TGTGCCAGCAGTTCCGGAGGCTCCCAAGAGACCCAGTACTTC
j_gene: TRBJ2-5
d_gene: .
v_gene: TRBV27
abundance: .

CDR3aa: CASSPLRTSGGSGQFF
CDR3nt: TGTGCCAGCAGCCCGTTAAGGACTAGTGGGGGGTCCGGGCAGTTCTTC
j_gene: TRBJ2-1
d_gene: TRBD2
v_gene: TRBV28
abundance: .

CDR3aa: CASRGLAGPTGELFF
CDR3nt: TGTGCCAGCAGGGGACTAGCGGGCCCCACCGGGGAGCTGTTTTTT
j_gene: TRBJ2-2
d_gene: TRBD2
v_gene: TRBV2
abundance: .

CDR3aa: CASSLRENEKLFF
CDR3nt: TGTGCCAGCAGTTTGCGCGAGAATGAAAAACTGTTTTTT
j_gene: TRBJ1-4
d_gene: .
v_gene: TRBV28
abundance: .

CDR3aa: CATSSGGTSGKTDYNEQFF
CDR3nt: TGTGCCACCAGCAGCGGGGGGACTAGCGGGAAAACAGACTACAATGAGCAGTTCTTC
j_gene: TRBJ2-1
d_gene: TRBD2
v_gene: TRBV15
abundance: .

CDR3aa: CASSEITGRVQYF
CDR3nt: TGTGCCAGCAGCGAAATTACAGGGAGGGTGCAGTACTTC
j_gene: TRBJ2-7
d_gene: .
v_gene: TRBV5-4
abundance: .

CDR3aa: CASRVTVGFKQYF
CDR3nt: TGTGCCAGCAGGGTAACAGTGGGGTTCAAGCAGTACTTC
j_gene: TRBJ2-7
d_gene: .
v_gene: TRBV21-1
abundance: .

CDR3aa: CASSSPLGTGLSEQYF
CDR3nt: TGTGCCAGCAGCTCTCCTCTGGGGACAGGGCTCAGCGAGCAGTACTTC
j_gene: TRBJ2-7
d_gene: TRBD1
v_gene: TRBV11-2
abundance: once

CDR3aa: CASSVGSGNYEQYF
CDR3nt: TGTGCCAGCAGCGTAGGTTCAGGGAACTACGAGCAGTACTTC
j_gene: TRBJ2-7
d_gene: .
v_gene: TRBV9
abundance: .

CDR3aa: CASGTGRTVTDTQYF
CDR3nt: TGTGCCAGCGGTACAGGGCGGACGGTCACAGATACGCAGTATTTT
j_gene: TRBJ2-3
d_gene: .
v_gene: TRBV27
abundance: .